These 18 T cell receptor beta chains were sequenced from one sample in a study of PD-1 blockade in classical Hodgkin lymphoma. Libraries were prepared by immunoSEQ multiplex PCR; TCRdb keeps only in-frame clonotypes and omits some of them. The sample carries approximately 100,000 clones, roughly 89% recorded once. No patient escaped relapse after autologous stem cell transplantation, and brentuximab vedotin exposure varied. Material: peripheral blood mononuclear cells (PBMCs), obtained before the second cycle of nivolumab. These receptors were obtained from a human donor with classical Hodgkin lymphoma.

The CDR3, as DNA: TGTGCCAGCAGCTTGGCCCCCACAGATACGCAGTATTTT. Protein product: CASSLAPTDTQYF. The gene calls are TRBV5-6 and TRBJ2-3; D remains ambiguous. The CDR3 extends over 13 amino acids. Germline loops: CDR1 SGHDT, CDR2 YYEEEE. V was shortened by 0 bases and J by 2 bases, with 4 bases between the two germline ends. Supplemented by reference TRBV5-6 and TRBJ2-3, the full variable domain reads DAGVTQSPTHLIKTRGQQVTLRCSPKSGHDTVSWYQQALGQGPQFIFQYYEEEERQRGNFPDRFSGHQFPNYSSELNVNALLLGDSALYLCASSLAPTDTQYFGPGTRLTVL.

J is TRBJ2-5 and V is TRBV18; 7 bases fit TRBD1. The end of the DNA is better explained by TRBJ2-7, so the J call may be wrong. Germline assignment: CDR1 KGHSH and CDR2 LQKENI. This CDR3 contains 12 residues. The CDR3 bases are TGTGCCAGCTCCGACAGGGCCTACGAGCAGTACTTC. Residues: CASSDRAYEQYF.

Regarding this clone: The CDR3 does not close with the conserved phenylalanine or tryptophan, likely indicating a read error. The chain is built from TRBV5-6 and TRBJ1-5; D gene ambiguous. Trimming stripped 7 bases from V and 0 bases from J, with 11 bases between. The CDR3 has 14 residues. Germline V gene lookup returns CDR1 SGHDT and CDR2 YYEEEE. CDR3 nucleotides: TGTGCCAGCCATCCATATTATAGCAATCAGCCCCAGCATGTT. It specifies CASHPYYSNQPQHV.

The chain couples TRBV27 to TRBJ2-7; TRBD1 agrees at 7 bases. Germline loops: CDR1 MNHEY, CDR2 SMNVEV (reference sequence). V lost 4 bases to trimming and J lost 2 bases; unmatched junction nucleotides: 8. The CDR3 extends over 15 amino acids. CDR3: CASSWLVGGTYEQYF. The DNA for the CDR3 is TGTGCCAGCAGTTGGTTGGTAGGGGGCACCTACGAGCAGTACTTC.

Here the CDR3 reads CASSAVNEIPTYEQYF. The DNA of the CDR3 is TGTGCCAGCAGCGCCGTAAATGAGATACCAACCTACGAGCAGTACTTC. The chain combines TRBV5-6 with TRBJ2-7, with D unresolved. Germline-derived CDR1 and CDR2 are SGHDT and YYEEEE. Deletions cut 4 bases from V and 2 bases from J, with 19 bases between. This CDR3 spans 16 amino acids.

This clone has more than one count but fewer than ten. The V call is TRBV27, the J call TRBJ2-7; D remains unclear. Germline loops: CDR1 MNHEY, CDR2 SMNVEV (reference sequence). CDR3 length: 13 amino acids. V was pared by 6 bases and J by 3 bases, with 12 bases between. The CDR3 coding sequence is TGTGCCAGCAGCCCCGGAGCCGACTACGAGCAGTACTTC. It specifies CASSPGADYEQYF.

The chain recombines TRBV7-6 with TRBJ2-1; the match to TRBD2 covers 9 bases. CDR1 is SGHVS, CDR2 FNYEAQ, per germline. V shed 1 base and J 10 bases; nucleotides not matched to a gene: 8. CDR3 length: 15 residues. CDR3 region: CASSLGRGGVREQFF. CDR3 coding DNA: TGTGCCAGCAGCTTAGGGCGGGGGGGCGTACGCGAGCAGTTCTTC.

The chain recombines TRBV23-1 with TRBJ1-5; 8 bases match TRBD1. TRBV23-1 is known as an ORF, though its function is uncertain. V trimming: 3 bases; J trimming: 2 bases; junction bases outside the gene matches: 6. There are 16 residues in the CDR3. The CDR3 nucleotides are TGCGCCAGCAGTCATTTGAGACAGGGGCGCAATCAGCCCCAGCATTTT. This gives the protein CASSHLRQGRNQPQHF.

V is TRBV7-9 and J is TRBJ2-7; no definite D call. Germline V gene data show CDR1 as SEHNR and CDR2 as FQNEAQ (reference sequence). V was shortened by 1 base and J by 2 bases, with 9 bases between the two germline ends. The CDR3 covers 14 residues. CDR3 nucleotides: TGTGCCAGCAGCTTAGGCCTATCGCCCTACGAGCAGTACTTC. Protein: CASSLGLSPYEQYF.

The chain joins TRBV9 to TRBJ1-2; TRBD1 aligns across 7 bases. CDR3 length: 19 amino acids. Trimming removed 0 bases from V and 6 bases from J; junction bases left unmatched: 20. Germline CDR1 SGDLS, CDR2 YYNGEE. Written as DNA, the CDR3 is TGTGCCAGCAGCGTAGCTAAAGCGCGGAGAGGGGGCACTGGGGATGGCTACACCTTC. Translated: CASSVAKARRGGTGDGYTF.

This clone has ten or more counts. The chain combines TRBV27 with TRBJ2-1; unclear D gene. CDR1 and CDR2 (germline): MNHEY, SMNVEV (reference sequence). V was trimmed by 5 bases and J by 1 base, leaving 12 bases between them. CDR3 length: 15 amino acids. The CDR3 spells CASSPRTGSYNEQFF. The CDR3 coding sequence is TGTGCCAGCAGTCCGCGGACGGGTTCCTACAATGAGCAGTTCTTC.

The CDR3 DNA is TGCGCCAGCAGCCAAGTTAGCGGGGATTACAATGAGCAGTTCTTC. This codes for CASSQVSGDYNEQFF. J is TRBJ2-1 and V is TRBV4-1; 8 positions agree with TRBD2. Germline CDR1 reads MGHRA; CDR2 reads YSYEKL. The CDR3 sequence is 15 residues long. Trimming at V came to 1 base and at J to 4 bases, leaving 3 bases not matched to a gene.

This chain's CDR3 is CAWSVSLPDTQYF. For the CDR3, the DNA is TGTGCCTGGAGCGTCTCGTTGCCAGATACGCAGTATTTT. This chain links TRBV30 with TRBJ2-3, with no clear D. The germline V gene encodes CDR1 GTSNPN and CDR2 SVGIG (reference sequence). V was clipped by 3 bases and J by 4 bases, with 11 bases between them. The CDR3 contains 13 residues.

The table lists this clone with a count of one. This rearrangement joins TRBV19 to TRBJ1-5; TRBD1 matches at 8 bases. From germline, CDR1 is LNHDA and CDR2 SQIVND (reference sequence). This CDR3 is built from 14 residues. V lost 6 bases, J lost 7 bases, and 8 bases stayed unmatched. The DNA for the CDR3 is TGTGCCAGTAGCTTGGGTTACAGGGGGCAGCCCCAGCATTTT. As protein: CASSLGYRGQPQHF.

The rearrangement joins TRBV6-5 to TRBJ2-3; D remains unclear. CDR1 and CDR2 from the germline V gene are MNHEY and SVGAGI. CDR3 size: 13 residues. Trimming pared 6 bases from V and 6 bases from J, leaving 13 bases between. The CDR3 DNA is TGTGCCAGCAGCCGCTCCAAAACGGATACGCAGTATTTT. It is translated as CASSRSKTDTQYF.

The CDR3 DNA is TGTGCCAGCAGCAGGGTAAACCACAACAATGAGCAGTTCTTC. Translating it yields CASSRVNHNNEQFF. This chain connects TRBV28 to TRBJ2-1; tentative D call: TRBD1 (5 bases). The V end lost 6 bases, the J end lost 5 bases, and 14 bases lay between the germline ends. The CDR3 covers 14 residues. Germline V gives CDR1 MDHEN, CDR2 SYDVKM.

The chain combines TRBV7-2 with TRBJ1-1; D call uncertain. The CDR3 contains 16 residues. Looked up from germline, CDR1 is SGHTA and CDR2 is FQGNSA. V was pared by 2 bases and J by 4 bases, with 17 bases between. The CDR3 loop is CASSLQPAGLGTEAFF. The CDR3 nucleotides read TGTGCCAGCAGCTTACAGCCTGCCGGCCTGGGCACTGAAGCTTTCTTT.

The chain combines TRBV27 with TRBJ1-6; TRBD1 might be the D (5 bases). The germline V and J ends were trimmed by 6 bases and 0 bases, with 9 bases remaining between them. This CDR3 has 15 residues. Germline CDR1 and CDR2: MNHEY and SMNVEV (reference sequence). CDR3 sequence (DNA): TGTGCCAGCAGAAGACAGACCTCCTATAATTCACCCCTCCACTTT. It codes for CASRRQTSYNSPLHF.